Each of the 16 T cell receptor beta chains below was sequenced from the same sample in a study of blood T cells in healthy people across ages. The use of a sample-barcoded 5' primer and a J-beta primer mix characterized a second PCR of roughly 7 to 11 cycles. TCRdb passed the 5' RACE reads through MiXCR, listing each CDR3 protein once. The data show approximately 850,000 distinct CDR3 sequences, with 40% to 50% seen just once and under 20% held by the top ten. Sequencing input: blood. These receptors were taken from a man between 60 and 75 years old in good health.

This clonotype occurred once. This sequence joins TRBV20-1 and TRBJ2-5; TRBD2 aligns across 10 bases. The V segment lost 0 bases and the J segment 11 bases; nucleotides outside the gene matches: 9. Germline V CDR1 and CDR2: DFQATT, SNEGSKA (reference sequence). The CDR3 is 14 amino acids. CDR3 loop: CSARDGLAGDEQYF. In DNA form, the CDR3 reads TGCAGTGCTAGAGATGGGCTAGCGGGGGATGAGCAGTACTTC.

V gene TRBV6-2 or TRBV6-3 combines with J gene TRBJ2-1; 11 bases line up with TRBD2. This CDR3 is built from 16 residues. J gave up 1 base and V 4 bases, and 3 bases lay outside the gene matches. Germline CDR1 reads MNHEY; CDR2 reads SVGEGT. DNA of the CDR3: TGTGCCAGCAGTTCTAGCGGGGGGCAATCCTACAATGAGCAGTTCTTC. It yields the protein CASSSSGGQSYNEQFF.

In its sample, this clonotype was seen a few times. This rearrangement joins TRBV7-8 to TRBJ2-1, with 7 bases matching TRBD2. CDR3 length equals 15 residues. Germline values: CDR1 SGHVS, CDR2 FQNEAQ. The V segment lost 4 bases and the J segment 6 bases; nucleotides outside the gene matches: 9. The CDR3 loop is CASSSQRGAGNEQFF. CDR3 nucleotides: TGTGCCAGCAGCTCCCAGCGGGGAGCGGGCAATGAGCAGTTCTTC. The whole variable domain, filled in from reference TRBV7-8 and TRBJ2-1, reads GAGVSQSPRYKVAKRGQDVALRCDPISGHVSLFWYQQALGQGPEFLTYFQNEAQLDKSGLPSDRFFAERPEGSVSTLKIQRTQQEDSAVYLCASSSQRGAGNEQFFGPGTRLTVL.

The chain joins TRBV5-5 to TRBJ2-4; D uncertain. Trimming stripped 3 bases from V and 9 bases from J, with 13 bases between. Looked up from germline, CDR1 is SGHKS and CDR2 is YYEKEE (reference sequence). The CDR3 sequence is 13 residues long. The CDR3 loop is CASSSPGRSIQYF. CDR3 nucleotides: TGTGCCAGCAGCTCTCCCGGACGGAGCATTCAGTACTTC.

There are a few counts of this clonotype. The chain combines TRBV7-2 with TRBJ1-4; D is uncertain. The V end was cut by 3 bases, the J end by 0 bases, with 8 bases between. CDR3 length: 15 amino acids. Germline assignment: CDR1 SGHTA and CDR2 FQGNSA. CDR3 sequence (DNA): TGTGCCAGCAGCTTGGACGGTGCAACTAATGAAAAACTGTTTTTT. It translates to CASSLDGATNEKLFF.

The genes are TRBV6-6 and TRBJ2-2; unclear D gene. V lost 7 bases, J lost 1 base, and 7 bases lay in between. The CDR3 totals 13 residues. Per the germline V gene, CDR1 is MNHNY and CDR2 is SVGAGI (reference sequence). The chain's CDR3 is CASNQLNTGELFF. The CDR3 DNA reads as TGTGCCAGCAACCAACTGAACACCGGGGAGCTGTTTTTT.

A word on this clonotype: A junction boundary mismatches the germline segment, possibly from a read error. The chain uses TRBV2 and TRBJ2-7; TRBD1 matches at 7 bases. Judging by the DNA end, TRBJ2-5 fits better; the J call may be wrong. Germline V CDR1 and CDR2: SNHLY, FYNNEI. The CDR3 contains 12 residues. CDR3 sequence reads: CATGQAQVTQYF. In DNA form, the CDR3 reads TGTGCCACCGGACAGGCCCAAGTGACCCAGTACTTC.

J is TRBJ2-7 and V is TRBV12-3 or TRBV12-4; D is unresolved. The V and J ends lost 3 bases and 2 bases respectively, with 11 bases between them. The CDR3 covers 14 residues. The CDR3 DNA reads as TGTGCCAGCAGTTTCAGCGACAACCCCTACGAGCAGTACTTC. Translating gives CASSFSDNPYEQYF.

The chain couples TRBV6-5 to TRBJ2-7; tentatively, D is TRBD1 (6 bases). Between the trimmed V and J ends, which lost 0 bases and 7 bases, there was a span of 16 bases. CDR1 and CDR2 (germline): MNHEY, SVGAGI. The CDR3 consists of 15 residues. CDR3 sequence: CASSYSRDTSGEQYF. The CDR3 nucleotides read TGTGCCAGCAGTTACTCCAGGGACACTTCGGGGGAGCAGTACTTC.

This clonotype was detected only a few times. The chain combines TRBV12-3 or TRBV12-4 with TRBJ2-3, with 9 bases aligning to TRBD1. The CDR3 has 14 residues. V dropped 6 bases and J dropped 3; count of bases not matched to a gene: 4. Here the CDR3 DNA reads TGTGCCAGCAGGGGGACAGGGAGTACAGATACGCAGTATTTT. The encoded protein is CASRGTGSTDTQYF.

The rearrangement uses TRBV7-9 and TRBJ1-2; D ambiguous. This CDR3 spans 16 amino acids. Germline assignment: CDR1 SEHNR and CDR2 FQNEAQ (reference sequence). Trimming removed 2 bases at V and 8 bases at J, with 21 bases between. The CDR3 region is CASSLQFPRAGRGYTF. The CDR3 nucleotides read TGTGCCAGCAGCTTACAATTCCCCAGAGCCGGTCGGGGCTACACCTTC.

This clonotype was recorded many times. V is TRBV12-3 or TRBV12-4 and J is TRBJ2-5; the D is unclear. Trimming pared 4 bases from V and 5 bases from J, leaving 5 bases between. CDR3 length equals 11 residues. CDR3 sequence reads: CASSSLETQYF. The CDR3 bases are TGTGCCAGCAGTTCTTTGGAGACCCAGTACTTC.

The rearrangement links TRBV6-6 to TRBJ2-7, with 9 nucleotides matching TRBD2. This CDR3 region has 14 residues. The germline gives CDR1 MNHNY, CDR2 SVGAGI (reference sequence). V gave up 4 bases and J gave up 4 bases; unmatched junction bases: 5. The CDR3 DNA is TGTGCCAGCAGTTCTAGCGGGGCGGGGTACGAGCAGTACTTC. It encodes CASSSSGAGYEQYF.

The V and J genes are TRBV2 and TRBJ2-1; 8 bases line up with TRBD1. CDR1 is SNHLY, CDR2 FYNNEI, per germline. V shed 4 bases, J shed 6 bases, and the junction held 5 bases outside the gene matches. The CDR3 extends over 14 amino acids. The CDR3 sequence: CASSARQGLNEQFF. CDR3 in DNA: TGTGCCAGCAGTGCTAGACAGGGGCTCAATGAGCAGTTCTTC.

The J gene is TRBJ2-3, the V gene TRBV7-9, with a tentative D call TRBD2 (6 bases). The CDR3 spans 14 residues. Germline V gene sequence: CDR1 SEHNR, CDR2 FQNEAQ (reference sequence). V was trimmed by 4 bases and J by 5 bases, leaving 13 bases between them. The CDR3 sequence is CASSSGFGGDTQYF. The DNA for the CDR3 is TGTGCCAGCAGCTCTGGCTTCGGGGGAGATACGCAGTATTTT.

The V gene is TRBV18, the J gene TRBJ2-6; D remains unclear. With 3 bases removed from V and 18 bases from J, the gap between germline ends came to 3 bases. Germline CDR1 reads KGHSH; CDR2 reads LQKENI. The CDR3 has 8 amino acids. Here the CDR3 DNA reads TGTGCCAGCTCACCCCCGACTTTC. As protein: CASSPPTF.